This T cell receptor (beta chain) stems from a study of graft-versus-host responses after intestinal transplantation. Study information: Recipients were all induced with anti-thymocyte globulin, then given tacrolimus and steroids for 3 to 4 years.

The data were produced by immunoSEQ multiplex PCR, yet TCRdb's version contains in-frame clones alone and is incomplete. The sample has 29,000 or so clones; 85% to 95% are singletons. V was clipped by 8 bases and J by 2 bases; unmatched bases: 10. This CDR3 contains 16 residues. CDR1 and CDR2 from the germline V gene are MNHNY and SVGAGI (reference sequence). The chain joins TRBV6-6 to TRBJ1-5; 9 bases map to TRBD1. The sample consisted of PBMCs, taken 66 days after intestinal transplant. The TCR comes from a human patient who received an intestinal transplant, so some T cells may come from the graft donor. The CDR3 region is CASGSGDRAGNQPQHF. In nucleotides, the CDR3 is TGTGCCAGCGGGTCGGGGGACAGGGCTGGCAATCAGCCCCAGCATTTT.